The T cell receptor (beta chain) under discussion was sequenced for a study of T cell changes during pregnancy in multiple sclerosis. Clones were sequenced by immunoSEQ multiplex PCR, and TCRdb holds only the in-frame ones, with some missing. This sample has approximately 20,000 clones, with just over 85% found just once. Sequenced material: CD8+ T cells from peripheral blood mononuclear cells, taken in the third trimester of pregnancy. The TCR comes from a female donor in good health, enrolled as a control in a pregnancy study.

Here the CDR3 DNA reads TGTGCCAGCAGCCTCTTATGGGGGGGGACCTCGAACACTGAAGCTTTCTTT. This gives the protein CASSLLWGGTSNTEAFF. The chain carries TRBV11-2 and TRBJ1-1; the D gene is possibly TRBD1 (5 bases). CDR3 length equals 17 residues. Per the germline V gene, CDR1 is SGHAT and CDR2 is FQNNGV. The V and J ends lost 5 bases and 1 base respectively, with 20 bases between them.